This T cell receptor beta chain was identified during a study of shared clonotypes between healthy human individuals. This CDR3 has 15 amino acids. Germline V gives CDR1 LNHDA, CDR2 SQIVND (reference sequence). V dropped 7 bases and J dropped 0 bases, with 12 bases sitting between them. The protocol was immunoSEQ multiplex PCR, while the TCRdb copy is restricted to in-frame clones and leaves out a portion. Found here are roughly 700,000 clones, 74% of them singletons; the top ten hold over 1.5%. The TCR sequence derives from a woman in her 30s in good health. J is TRBJ1-4 and V is TRBV19; D remains unclear. Material for sequencing was memory CD4+ T cells sorted from blood. Described subset: CD45RA-negative fraction. CDR3 bases: TGTGCCAGTATAAAGGGCTCTTCAACTAATGAAAAACTGTTTTTT. It is translated as CASIKGSSTNEKLFF.